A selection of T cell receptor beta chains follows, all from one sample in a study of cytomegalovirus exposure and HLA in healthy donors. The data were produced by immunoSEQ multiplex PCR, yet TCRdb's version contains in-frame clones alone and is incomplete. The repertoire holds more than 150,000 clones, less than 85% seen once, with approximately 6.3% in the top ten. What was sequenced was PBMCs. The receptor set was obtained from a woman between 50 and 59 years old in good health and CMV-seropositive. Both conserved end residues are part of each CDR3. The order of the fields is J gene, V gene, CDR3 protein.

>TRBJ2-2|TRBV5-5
CASSFGTGGPGELFF
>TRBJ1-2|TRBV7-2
CASSLSPNYGYTF
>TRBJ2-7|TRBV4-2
CASSQVGSGGVYEQYF
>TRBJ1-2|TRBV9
CASSGDSYGYTF
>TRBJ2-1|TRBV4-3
CASSQEGLAGNEQFF
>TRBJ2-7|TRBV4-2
CASSQSSFYEQYF
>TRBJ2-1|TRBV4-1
CASSQVYGSSYNEQFF
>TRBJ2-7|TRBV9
CASSVEDRSYEQYF
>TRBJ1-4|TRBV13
CASSSTDRGNEKLFF
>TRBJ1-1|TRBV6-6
CASSPSVGAEAFF
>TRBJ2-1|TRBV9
CASSPASGGAGEQFF
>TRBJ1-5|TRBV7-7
CASSSLLRDRGHQPQHF